The T cell receptor beta chain under discussion was sequenced for a study of shared clonotypes between healthy human individuals. Study-level findings and limits: Rarefaction demonstrated incomplete sorted-subset sequencing despite large depth. It was observed that approximately 5% of naive CD4 clonotypes were shared across several donors.

Comments on this clone: Its target is not known. A clone one base away is much larger, so this may be a read error.

Germline values: CDR1 WNHNN, CDR2 SYGVQD (reference sequence). CDR3 length equals 13 residues. Trimming took off 6 bases at V and 2 bases at J, with 10 bases between the two ends. Replicate PCRs for sorted subsets used 200 ng DNA; this equaled 25,000 to 30,000 T cell genomes. Assay used: immunoSEQ multiplex PCR; TCRdb lists only in-frame clones, some missing. The sample contains about 680,000 clones, 60% to 75% of which appear only once. CD4+ cells yielded CD45RA+ naive and CD45RA-negative memory subsets. The sequencing sample was made of memory CD4+ T cells sorted from blood. Documented subset: CD45RA-negative fraction. The gene calls are TRBV10-1 and TRBJ1-1; D perhaps matches TRBD1 (6 bases). The source is a woman between 25 and 40 years old in good health. DNA for the CDR3: TGCGCCAGCAGCCCCAGGGGAAACACTGAAGCTTTCTTT. It yields the protein CASSPRGNTEAFF.